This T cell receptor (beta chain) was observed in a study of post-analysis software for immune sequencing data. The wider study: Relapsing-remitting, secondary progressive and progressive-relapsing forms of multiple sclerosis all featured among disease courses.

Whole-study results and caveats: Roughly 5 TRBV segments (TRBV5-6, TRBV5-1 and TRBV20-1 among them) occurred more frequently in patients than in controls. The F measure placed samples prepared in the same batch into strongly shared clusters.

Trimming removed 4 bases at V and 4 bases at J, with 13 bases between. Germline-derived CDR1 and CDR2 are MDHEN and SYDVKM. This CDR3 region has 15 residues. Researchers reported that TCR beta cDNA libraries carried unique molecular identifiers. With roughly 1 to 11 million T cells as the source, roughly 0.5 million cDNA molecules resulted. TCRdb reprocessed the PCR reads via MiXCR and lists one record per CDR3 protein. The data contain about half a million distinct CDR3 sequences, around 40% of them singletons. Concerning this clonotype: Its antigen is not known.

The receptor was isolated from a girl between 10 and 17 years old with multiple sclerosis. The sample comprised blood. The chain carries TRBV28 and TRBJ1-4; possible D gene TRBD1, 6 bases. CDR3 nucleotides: TGTGCCAGCAGTTCACCGACAGGAGTTAATGAAAAACTGTTTTTT. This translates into CASSSPTGVNEKLFF.